Below, 14 T cell receptor beta chains from the same sample are listed, as sequenced in a study of blood T cell repertoires in COVID-19. Here immunoSEQ multiplex PCR was the method, and the copy in TCRdb shows in-frame clones only, minus some. This sample has 400,000 to 500,000 clones; roughly 90% occur once, and the top ten carry roughly 1.9%. Sequenced input: PBMCs or T cells enriched from blood (not recorded which). The receptor source for this set is a woman in her forties who had recovered from COVID-19.

The V call is TRBV7-2, the J call TRBJ2-3; 7 bases align to TRBD2. V gave up 1 base and J gave up 0 bases; unmatched junction bases: 1. CDR3 length: 15 amino acids. In germline, CDR1 is SGHTA, CDR2 FQGNSA. The CDR3 spells CASSLERGSTDTQYF. For the CDR3, the DNA is TGTGCCAGCAGCTTAGAGCGGGGAAGCACAGATACGCAGTATTTT.

The sample holds one count of this clone. This sequence joins TRBV7-8 and TRBJ1-1; D uncertain. Germline V CDR1 and CDR2: SGHVS, FQNEAQ. The germline V and J ends were trimmed by 1 base and 0 bases, with 12 bases remaining between them. This CDR3 is 16 amino acids long. The CDR3 loop is CASSLVEGGMNTEAFF. The CDR3, as DNA: TGTGCCAGCAGCTTAGTAGAGGGCGGTATGAACACTGAAGCTTTCTTT.

The chain couples TRBV15 to TRBJ1-2, with 11 nucleotides matching TRBD1. The V gene's germline CDR1 is LNHNV and CDR2 YYDKDF (reference sequence). CDR3 size: 15 residues. V lost 5 bases, J lost 6 bases, and 8 bases stayed unmatched. The CDR3 DNA reads TGTGCCACCAGCCGCTGGACAGGGGGCTCTCATGGCTACACCTTC. Encoded protein: CATSRWTGGSHGYTF.

This chain connects TRBV5-1 to TRBJ1-4, with D possibly being TRBD1 (5 bases). The V gene lost 0 bases and the J gene lost 7 bases, with 10 bases spanning the gap. Germline CDR1 reads SGHRS; CDR2 reads YFSETQ. The CDR3 is 14 amino acids. CDR3 loop: CASSLAAGTEKLFF. The CDR3 nucleotides are TGCGCCAGCAGCTTGGCGGCGGGGACTGAAAAACTGTTTTTT.

This clone was detected only once. The gene calls are TRBV4-3 and TRBJ2-7, with 8 positions matching TRBD1. The CDR3 covers 14 residues. Germline trimming cut 4 bases from V and 1 base from J; bases unmatched to any gene: 3. Germline V gives CDR1 LGHNA, CDR2 YSLEER. The CDR3 DNA follows: TGCGCCAGCAGCCCAACAGGGGGATCCTACGAGCAGTACTTC. Its translation is CASSPTGGSYEQYF.

The chain combines TRBV19 with TRBJ2-1; 7 bases agree with TRBD2. With V trimmed by 5 bases and J by 0 bases, 31 bases remained unmatched. CDR3 length: 24 residues. The germline CDR1 and CDR2 sequences are LNHDA and SQIVND (reference sequence). This CDR3 is CASSPRQYTSFEGGPDGSYNEQFF. For the CDR3, the DNA is TGTGCCAGTAGTCCACGCCAATATACTAGTTTCGAGGGAGGGCCAGATGGCTCCTACAATGAGCAGTTCTTC.

This clone has only a few counts. The gene calls are TRBV5-1 and TRBJ1-4; D not resolved. V lost 3 bases, J lost 5 bases, and 14 bases lay in between. Per germline, CDR1 SGHRS and CDR2 YFSETQ. The CDR3 contains 15 residues. The CDR3 sequence: CASSSRGGGNEKLFF. The CDR3 DNA is TGCGCCAGCAGCTCCCGGGGAGGAGGGAATGAAAAACTGTTTTTT.

The gene calls are TRBV9 and TRBJ2-1, with D possibly matching TRBD2 (6 bases). The CDR3 length is 17 residues. V gave up 0 bases and J gave up 4 bases, with 17 bases separating them. The V gene's germline CDR1 is SGDLS and CDR2 YYNGEE. The CDR3 here is CASSVGGTERGYNEQFF. The CDR3 DNA follows: TGTGCCAGCAGCGTAGGGGGGACTGAAAGGGGTTACAATGAGCAGTTCTTC. The variable domain in full, completed from reference TRBV9 and TRBJ2-1, reads DSGVTQTPKHLITATGQRVTLRCSPRSGDLSVYWYQQSLDQGLQFLIQYYNGEERAKGNILERFSAQQFPDLHSELNLSSLELGDSALYFCASSVGGTERGYNEQFFGPGTRLTVL.

J is TRBJ2-5 and V is TRBV11-2, with 8 bases matching TRBD1. With 7 bases clipped from V and 5 bases from J, the junction kept 18 bases outside the gene matches. Germline values: CDR1 SGHAT, CDR2 FQNNGV. CDR3 length: 17 amino acids. The CDR3 here is CASTIGEQGVIVETQYF. The CDR3 DNA reads TGTGCCAGCACCATCGGGGAACAGGGGGTCATTGTGGAGACCCAGTACTTC.

The rearrangement links TRBV24-1 to TRBJ2-2; 11 bases agree with TRBD1. The CDR3 spans 18 residues. Germline loops: CDR1 KGHDR, CDR2 SFDVKD. V was clipped by 4 bases and J by 4 bases; unmatched bases: 10. CDR3 residues: CATSDHWTGGASTGELFF. The CDR3 region has the DNA TGTGCCACCAGTGACCACTGGACAGGGGGCGCAAGCACCGGGGAGCTGTTTTTT.

The chain joins TRBV3-1 (or the pseudogene TRBV3-2) to TRBJ2-7; TRBD2 matches 9 bases. CDR1 and CDR2 (germline): LGHDT, YNNKEL (reference sequence). This CDR3 is built from 16 residues. V shed 4 bases and J 0 bases; nucleotides not matched to a gene: 7. DNA for the CDR3: TGTGCCAGCAGCCTACGAACTAGCGGGCGCTCCTACGAGCAGTACTTC. It specifies CASSLRTSGRSYEQYF.

The V gene is TRBV2, the J gene TRBJ2-1, with 8 bases that match TRBD2. With V trimmed by 7 bases and J by 9 bases, 11 bases remained unmatched. This CDR3 spans 14 amino acids. CDR1 is SNHLY, CDR2 FYNNEI, per germline. This CDR3 reads CASISEPAGGEQFF. CDR3 bases: TGTGCCAGCATTTCCGAGCCGGCGGGAGGTGAGCAGTTCTTC.

The genes are TRBV6-2 or TRBV6-3 and TRBJ1-2; TRBD1 agrees at 12 bases. J was trimmed by 6 bases and V by 0 bases; bases with no gene match: 5. The CDR3 runs to 16 residues. Germline values: CDR1 MNHEY, CDR2 SVGEGT. The CDR3 nucleotides read TGTGCCAGCAGTTACTCGCGGGGACAGGGGGCGAATGGCTACACCTTC. Amino acids: CASSYSRGQGANGYTF.

The rearrangement joins TRBV15 to TRBJ1-2; TRBD1 matches 8 bases. After removal of 5 bases from V and 6 bases from J, the junction contained 14 bases not matched to a gene. Germline V gives CDR1 LNHNV, CDR2 YYDKDF (reference sequence). The CDR3 is 16 amino acids. CDR3 protein: CATSATLAGGANGYTF. DNA for the CDR3: TGTGCCACCAGCGCCACCCTAGCAGGGGGCGCAAATGGCTACACCTTC.